The clone carrying this TCR beta chain was seen only a few times. Its antigen remains unknown. Germline V gene sequence: CDR1 SGHNT, CDR2 YENEEA. The length of the CDR3 is 14 residues. Profiled with immunoSEQ multiplex PCR; TCRdb holds only in-frame clones, not every one. The sample was found to contain 15,000 to 20,000 clones, and every one recurs. A marrow graft followed busulfan-fludarabine conditioning, with cyclophosphamide on days +3 and +4. This record comes from a study of T cells after posttransplantation cyclophosphamide. Overall study results and limits: Later post-transplant blood repertoires were often dominated by donor CD8+ memory clones.

Sequencing was performed on PBMCs, taken after allogeneic stem cell transplant with posttransplant cyclophosphamide. The receptor comes from a female patient younger than 45 who received an allogeneic stem cell transplant from a related donor, was CMV-positive, and had no GVHD. T cells may partly derive from the graft donor. This sequence joins TRBV11-3 and TRBJ2-5; 10 bases align to TRBD1. The better agreement between TRBJ2-7 and the DNA end casts doubt on the J call. The CDR3 region is CASSLGQGAYEQYF. For the CDR3, the DNA is TGTGCCAGCAGCCTAGGACAGGGGGCCTACGAGCAGTACTTC.